These T cell receptor beta chains were read from a single sample in a study of blood T cells in healthy people across ages. TCRdb itself ran the 5' RACE reads through MiXCR, one entry per CDR3 protein. The sample yields 550,000 to 600,000 distinct CDR3 sequences, approximately 30% seen once. The sample comprised blood. These receptors were collected from a woman in her sixties or seventies in good health. Each CDR3 is given with its conserved first and last residue. Fields, in order: V gene, J gene, D gene, clone size, CDR3 DNA, CDR3 protein. A D gene is named only where the DNA matches it firmly. Size is omitted from some rows. Given values are once, few, many or a class for expanded clones.

V: TRBV12-3/TRBV12-4
J: TRBJ2-6
D: NA
size: NA
DNA: TGTGCCAGCAGTTCCCAGGGACCGATCTCTGGGGCCAACGTCCTGACTTTC
CDR3: CASSSQGPISGANVLTF

V: TRBV5-1
J: TRBJ1-1
D: NA
size: many
DNA: TGCGCCAGTTCAGCGGGACCCCGAAGTACTGAAGCTTTCTTT
CDR3: CASSAGPRSTEAFF

V: TRBV25-1
J: TRBJ1-2
D: TRBD1
size: once
DNA: TGTGCCAGCAGTGTCGTATCCGGGACAGGTTATGGCTACACCTTC
CDR3: CASSVVSGTGYGYTF

V: TRBV20-1
J: TRBJ2-3
D: TRBD2
size: NA
DNA: TGCAGTGCTGGCCCGGGACTAGCGGGGACCTATACGCGGTATTTT
CDR3: CSAGPGLAGTYTRYF

V: TRBV5-1
J: TRBJ1-2
D: NA
size: NA
DNA: TGCGCCAGCAGCTTAACAGGCGTGGATGGCTACACCTTC
CDR3: CASSLTGVDGYTF

V: TRBV7-9
J: TRBJ1-2
D: NA
size: NA
DNA: TGTGCCAGCAGCTTAGTGGCGGATAATGGCTACACCTTC
CDR3: CASSLVADNGYTF

V: TRBV7-2
J: TRBJ1-3
D: NA
size: few
DNA: TGTGCCAGCAGCCCACAGGGTAGAAACACCATATATTTT
CDR3: CASSPQGRNTIYF

V: TRBV2
J: TRBJ2-5
D: NA
size: many
DNA: TGTGCCAGCAGTGAAGTAGATCGCCAAGAGACCCAGTACTTC
CDR3: CASSEVDRQETQYF

V: TRBV7-2
J: TRBJ2-5
D: NA
size: many
DNA: TGTGCCAGCAGCTTATCAGTACAAGAGACCCAGTACTTC
CDR3: CASSLSVQETQYF

V: TRBV5-1
J: TRBJ2-3
D: TRBD1
size: few
DNA: TGCGCCAGCGGGGGACAGGGGCCAGATACGCAGTATTTT
CDR3: CASGGQGPDTQYF

V: TRBV5-1
J: TRBJ2-1
D: NA
size: many
DNA: TGCGCCAGCAGCTTGGGTGGTTCCACCGGGGATGAGCAGTTCTTC
CDR3: CASSLGGSTGDEQFF

V: TRBV12-3/TRBV12-4
J: TRBJ2-1
D: TRBD2
size: NA
DNA: TGTGCCAGCAGCCCTAGTTTTAGCGGGGGGTCCCAGTTCTTC
CDR3: CASSPSFSGGSQFF

V: TRBV5-1
J: TRBJ2-7
D: TRBD1
size: NA
DNA: TGCGCCAGCCGTCCGGGACAGGGGTTCCACGAGCAGTACTTC
CDR3: CASRPGQGFHEQYF

V: TRBV7-2
J: TRBJ2-5
D: TRBD2
size: NA
DNA: TGTGCCAGCAGTCCTCGCAGGACTAGAATGTACTTC
CDR3: CASSPRRTRMYF

V: TRBV20-1
J: TRBJ1-2
D: NA
size: NA
DNA: TGCAGTGCTCCGCTCATGTGGGGTGGCTACACCTTC
CDR3: CSAPLMWGGYTF

V: TRBV7-2
J: TRBJ1-5
D: NA
size: NA
DNA: TGTGCCAGCAGCACTCCAGGGGAGGGAGGTCAGCCCCAGCATTTT
CDR3: CASSTPGEGGQPQHF

V: TRBV7-2
J: TRBJ1-2
D: TRBD1
size: many
DNA: TGTGCCAGCAGCTCCGGACAGGGCTATGGCTACACCTTC
CDR3: CASSSGQGYGYTF

V: TRBV3-1
J: TRBJ2-7
D: TRBD1
size: few
DNA: TGTGCCAGCAGCCTGAGACAGGGAATCTACGAGCAGTACTTC
CDR3: CASSLRQGIYEQYF

V: TRBV6-2/TRBV6-3
J: TRBJ2-4
D: NA
size: few
DNA: TGTGCCAGCGTCTCCCCTATAGTGAAAAACATTCAGTACTTC
CDR3: CASVSPIVKNIQYF

V: TRBV25-1
J: TRBJ2-4
D: TRBD2
size: many
DNA: TGTGCCAGCAGTGATGGGACTAGCGGGGGGGTTGACATTCAGTACTTC
CDR3: CASSDGTSGGVDIQYF

V: TRBV7-9
J: TRBJ2-5
D: NA
size: NA
DNA: TGTGCCAGCACCCCTAGGGTCTCGGTAGAGACCCAGTACTTC
CDR3: CASTPRVSVETQYF

V: TRBV6-2/TRBV6-3
J: TRBJ2-7
D: TRBD2
size: NA
DNA: TGTGCCAGCAGTTACGCGATCCCCACTAGCGTGTTCTCCGAGCAGTACTTC
CDR3: CASSYAIPTSVFSEQYF

V: TRBV7-2
J: TRBJ1-2
D: NA
size: NA
DNA: TGTGCCAGCAGCCTAGAGACGGTGGGGGGCTATGGCTACACCTTC
CDR3: CASSLETVGGYGYTF

V: TRBV20-1
J: TRBJ2-7
D: TRBD2
size: few
DNA: TGCAGTGCTAGAGCTCTAGCGGGGGGCTACGAGCAGTACTTC
CDR3: CSARALAGGYEQYF